The 13 T cell receptor beta chains given below trace back to one sample, sequenced in a study of beta chain features in type 1 diabetes. Regarding the study as a whole: TCRB CDR3 length was moderately but significantly reduced in all four CD4+ subsets of Type 1 diabetes patients.

The study reverse transcribed the entire isolated RNA, so it sequenced expressed TCRB transcripts. Assay: immunoSEQ multiplex PCR; the TCRdb copy retains only in-frame clones and omits some. The sample includes around 650,000 clones, 9.5% to 15% of them seen just once. Antigens of these TCRs are unknown. Sequenced material: naive CD4+ T cells from blood. Receptors originate from a man between 25 and 39 years old with type 1 diabetes.

The chain joins TRBV18 to TRBJ2-2, with TRBD1 as a possible D gene (5 bases). The CDR3 is 14 residues long. Per germline, CDR1 KGHSH and CDR2 LQKENI. The V and J ends lost 4 bases and 7 bases respectively, with 13 bases between them. In DNA form, the CDR3 reads TGTGCCAGCTCACTTTCCGACAGAGACGGGGAGCTGTTTTTT. This gives the protein CASSLSDRDGELFF.

The chain combines TRBV6-5 with TRBJ1-4, with D unclear. Trimming shortened V by 4 bases and J by 0 bases, and 9 bases separated the two germline ends. Germline V gene lookup returns CDR1 MNHEY and CDR2 SVGAGI. CDR3 length: 15 amino acids. The CDR3 DNA is TGTGCCAGCAGTTCCGCGAGCGCAACTAATGAAAAACTGTTTTTT. This gives the protein CASSSASATNEKLFF.

This clone came up a few times. The V call is TRBV29-1, the J call TRBJ2-7; 10 bases agree with TRBD1. Unmatched junction bases numbered 3, after V lost 4 bases and J lost 3 bases. From germline, CDR1 is SQVTM and CDR2 ANQGSEA. The CDR3 length is 13 residues. The CDR3 DNA sequence: TGCAGCGTTGTGAGGACAGGGGGCTACGAGCAGTACTTC. Amino acids: CSVVRTGGYEQYF.

The chain couples TRBV18 to TRBJ2-3; TRBD1 aligns across 7 bases. The CDR3 totals 14 residues. The germline V gene encodes CDR1 KGHSH and CDR2 LQKENI. Germline trimming cut 0 bases from V and 8 bases from J; bases unmatched to any gene: 5. Here the CDR3 reads CASSPPMGQFTQYF. DNA for the CDR3: TGTGCCAGCTCACCACCTATGGGACAGTTTACGCAGTATTTT.

The rearrangement links TRBV5-1 to TRBJ2-1; D is ambiguous. Trimming left V 1 base short and J 4 bases short, with 6 bases between. The CDR3 sequence is 13 residues long. CDR1 is SGHRS, CDR2 YFSETQ, per germline. CDR3 in DNA: TGCGCCAGCAGCTTGCCGGAATACAATGAGCAGTTCTTC. Amino acid sequence: CASSLPEYNEQFF. The full variable domain, completed using reference TRBV5-1 and TRBJ2-1, is KAGVTQTPRYLIKTRGQQVTLSCSPISGHRSVSWYQQTPGQGLQFLFEYFSETQRNKGNFPGRFSGRQFSNSRSEMNVSTLELGDSALYLCASSLPEYNEQFFGPGTRLTVL.

The CDR3 region is CASSLLRGQGYTF. DNA of the CDR3: TGCGCCAGCAGCTTGCTCAGGGGGCAGGGCTACACCTTC. The chain employs TRBV5-1 and TRBJ1-2; TRBD1 matches 8 bases. Germline V lookup: CDR1 SGHRS, CDR2 YFSETQ. The CDR3 contains 13 residues. V lost 1 base to trimming and J lost 8 bases; unmatched junction nucleotides: 4.

The J gene is TRBJ1-1, the V gene TRBV14; D is uncertain. The germline gives CDR1 SGHDN, CDR2 FVKESK. This CDR3 spans 14 amino acids. V shed 3 bases and J shed 6 bases, with 14 bases lying between them. The CDR3 protein is CASSQLGVGAEAFF. CDR3 bases: TGTGCCAGCAGCCAGTTAGGCGTCGGGGCTGAAGCTTTCTTT.

V usage is TRBV2 and J usage is TRBJ2-3, with a tentative D call TRBD2 (5 bases). Germline V CDR1 and CDR2: SNHLY, FYNNEI. V lost 3 bases to trimming and J lost 4 bases, with 11 bases between them. CDR3 length: 14 residues. CDR3: CASSEGSEADTQYF. DNA for the CDR3: TGTGCCAGCAGTGAGGGGAGTGAGGCAGATACGCAGTATTTT.

The chain links TRBV6-6 to TRBJ1-6; perhaps TRBD1 as D (6 bases). CDR1 is MNHNY and CDR2 is SVGAGI in the germline V gene (reference sequence). Between the trimmed V and J ends, which lost 5 bases and 10 bases, there was a span of 18 bases. The CDR3 loop spans 15 amino acids. CDR3 residues: CASSGYRVDDSPLHF. The CDR3 nucleotides read TGTGCCAGCAGTGGATACAGGGTTGACGACTCACCCCTCCACTTT.

A few counts support this clone. This chain links TRBV18 with TRBJ1-5; 8 bases are a match to TRBD1. With V trimmed by 5 bases and J by 5 bases, 5 bases remained unmatched. The CDR3 is 14 amino acids. Germline CDR1 is KGHSH and CDR2 is LQKENI. In nucleotides, the CDR3 is TGTGCCAGCTCAGGGGACAGGTTGTATCAGCCCCAGCATTTT. The encoded protein is CASSGDRLYQPQHF.

This clone has more than one count but fewer than ten. The V and J genes are TRBV9 and TRBJ2-1; TRBD2 might be the D (5 bases). Germline V lookup: CDR1 SGDLS, CDR2 YYNGEE. The CDR3 runs 17 residues. V dropped 0 bases and J dropped 0 bases, with 13 bases sitting between them. The DNA for the CDR3 is TGTGCCAGCAGCGTAGCGATAGGACTGAGCTCCTACAATGAGCAGTTCTTC. Protein product: CASSVAIGLSSYNEQFF.

The chain employs TRBV25-1 and TRBJ1-2, with a weak D call TRBD1 (5 bases). The CDR3 has 15 amino acids. Looked up from germline, CDR1 is MGHDK and CDR2 is SYGVNS. V shed 6 bases and J shed 4 bases, with 18 bases lying between them. CDR3 protein: CASRPNSGRGYGYTF. The DNA for the CDR3 is TGTGCCAGCAGGCCGAACTCAGGGAGAGGCTATGGCTACACCTTC.

In its sample, this clone was seen a few times. V and J are TRBV29-1 and TRBJ1-4, with TRBD1 as a possible D gene (5 bases). The V end lost 6 bases, the J end lost 8 bases, and 13 bases lay between the germline ends. The CDR3 runs 12 residues. Per germline, CDR1 SQVTM and CDR2 ANQGSEA. This CDR3 reads CSVSQGGEKLFF. The CDR3 DNA reads as TGCAGCGTCTCCCAGGGAGGAGAAAAACTGTTTTTT.